This paragraph covers one TCR beta chain sequence. The data derive from a study of blood T cell repertoires in COVID-19. About the study: T cells, B-cell-depleted T cells, or PBMCs provided the cDNA or gDNA that served as material.

The CDR3 is 13 amino acids. The ends were cut back, 0 bases at V and 6 bases at J, with 7 bases in the middle. CDR1 MNHEY and CDR2 SVGAGI come from the germline V gene. Participants, roughly 18 to 100 years old, spanned under 25 US areas. Per the study methods: Estimates of nucleated cell counts were drawn from the amplification of reference gene primers. Profiling relied on immunoSEQ multiplex PCR, and the TCRdb table lists in-frame clones only, not all of them. V and J calls and clone size are as listed in that table; D and trimming were resolved from the DNA. This table has 150,000 or so clones, around 83% appearing once.

The chain uses TRBV6-5 and TRBJ2-3; D may be TRBD2 (5 bases). The sequence derives from a woman between 45 and 65 years old in a cohort exposed to, infected with or recovered from COVID-19 (not recorded which). The sequenced sample consisted of PBMCs or T cells enriched from blood (not recorded which). The CDR3, as DNA: TGTGCCAGCAGTTACTCGTCGGGGGATACGCAGTATTTT. Translation: CASSYSSGDTQYF.